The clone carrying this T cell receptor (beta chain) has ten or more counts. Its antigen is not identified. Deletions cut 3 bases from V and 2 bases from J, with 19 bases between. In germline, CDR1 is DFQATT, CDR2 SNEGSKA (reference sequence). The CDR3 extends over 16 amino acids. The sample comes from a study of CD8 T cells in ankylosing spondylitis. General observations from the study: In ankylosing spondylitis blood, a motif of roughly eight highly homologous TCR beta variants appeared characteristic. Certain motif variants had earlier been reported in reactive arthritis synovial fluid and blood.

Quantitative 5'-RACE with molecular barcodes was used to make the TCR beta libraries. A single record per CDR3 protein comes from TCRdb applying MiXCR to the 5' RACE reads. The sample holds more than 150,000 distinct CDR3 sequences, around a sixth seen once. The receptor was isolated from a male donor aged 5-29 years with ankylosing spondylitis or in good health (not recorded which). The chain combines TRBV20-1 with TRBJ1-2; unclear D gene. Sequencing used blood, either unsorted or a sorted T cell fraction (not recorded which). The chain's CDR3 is CSAREARSKANYGYTF. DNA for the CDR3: TGCAGTGCTAGGGAGGCGAGGTCCAAAGCCAACTATGGCTACACCTTC.